The sequence of this T cell receptor (beta chain) was determined in a study of blood T cell repertoires in COVID-19. Trimming at V came to 8 bases and at J to 7 bases, leaving 10 bases not matched to a gene. The CDR3 is 15 amino acids. In germline, CDR1 is SNHLY, CDR2 FYNNEI. In the original processing: Reference gene primer amplification yielded estimated nucleated cell counts. The data were produced by immunoSEQ multiplex PCR, yet TCRdb's version contains in-frame clones alone and is incomplete. V and J calls and clone size are copied from that table; D and trimming were computed from the DNA. Of roughly 190,000 clones in the sample, roughly 82% are singletons; the top ten hold approximately 7.8%.

This clonotype originated in an older woman with COVID-19, enrolled during active disease. The V and J genes are TRBV2 and TRBJ1-6, with TRBD1 matching over 8 bases. Sequenced material: peripheral blood. The CDR3 coding sequence is TGTGCCAGCTCCCTCCAGGGGGCGAGGAATTCACCCCTCCACTTT. Translated, it gives CASSLQGARNSPLHF.